The table lists the clone carrying this TCR beta chain with a few counts. What it binds is unknown. TCRdb analysed the 5' RACE reads with MiXCR anew, one entry per CDR3 protein. The profile shows 460,000 or so distinct CDR3 sequences, 13% to 15% of them singletons. This record belongs to a study of identical twins. Study-level points and caveats: Sharing of beta out-of-frame sequences by twins showed a weaker excess.

This same sample was also taken into another study, of yellow fever vaccine responses in identical twins. Per that paper: Twins reportedly showed a vaccine T cell response that seemed partly convergent and partly personalized.

The source of this sequence is a woman between 18 and 29 years old in good health. The sequenced sample was CD4+ T cells sorted from blood.

The CDR3 region is CASTQSGTRPSEQYF. CDR3 nucleotide sequence: TGTGCCAGTACTCAATCCGGGACTAGGCCTAGCGAGCAGTACTTC. The rearrangement uses TRBV19 and TRBJ2-7; the match to TRBD2 covers 8 bases. CDR3 length: 15 residues. V was pared by 7 bases and J by 6 bases, with 14 bases of the junction left unmatched. Per germline, CDR1 LNHDA and CDR2 SQIVND (reference sequence). The full variable domain, with the rest looked up from reference TRBV19 and TRBJ2-7, is DGGITQSPKYLFRKEGQNVTLSCEQNLNHDAMYWYRQDPGQGLRLIYYSQIVNDFQKGDIAEGYSVSREKKESFPLTVTSAQKNPTAFYLCASTQSGTRPSEQYFGPGTRLTVT.